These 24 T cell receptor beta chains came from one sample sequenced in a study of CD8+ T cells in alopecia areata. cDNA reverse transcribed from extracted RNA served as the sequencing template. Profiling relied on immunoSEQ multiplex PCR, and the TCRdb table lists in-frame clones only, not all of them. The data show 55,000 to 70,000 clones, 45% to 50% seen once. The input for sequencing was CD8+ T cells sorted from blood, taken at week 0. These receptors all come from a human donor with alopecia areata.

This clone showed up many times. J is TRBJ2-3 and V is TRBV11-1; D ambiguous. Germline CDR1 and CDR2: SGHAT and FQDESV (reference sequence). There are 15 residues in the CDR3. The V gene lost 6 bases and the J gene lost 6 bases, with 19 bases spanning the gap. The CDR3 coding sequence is TGTGCCAGCAGTCCCACCGTGCTTGCTGGTGATACGCAGTATTTT. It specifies CASSPTVLAGDTQYF.

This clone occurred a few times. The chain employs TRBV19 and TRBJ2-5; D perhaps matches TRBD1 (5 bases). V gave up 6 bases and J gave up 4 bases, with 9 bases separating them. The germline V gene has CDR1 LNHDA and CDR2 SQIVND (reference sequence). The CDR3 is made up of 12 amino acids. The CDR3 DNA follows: TGTGCCAGTAGGCAGGGATCAGAGACCCAGTACTTC. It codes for CASRQGSETQYF.

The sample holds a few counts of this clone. As DNA, the CDR3 is TGTGCCAGCAGCTTGGGGGAAAGGGGAAATGGCTACACCTTC. Translating it yields CASSLGERGNGYTF. The rearrangement links TRBV7-2 to TRBJ1-2, with D maybe TRBD1 (5 bases). Germline assignment: CDR1 SGHTA and CDR2 FQGNSA. V dropped 3 bases and J dropped 6 bases, with 14 bases sitting between them. The CDR3 totals 14 residues.

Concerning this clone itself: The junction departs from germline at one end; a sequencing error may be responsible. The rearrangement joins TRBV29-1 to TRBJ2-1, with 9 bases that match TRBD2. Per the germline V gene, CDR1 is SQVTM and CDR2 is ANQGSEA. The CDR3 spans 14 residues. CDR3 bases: TGCAGCGTTATTTCGGGACTAGCCTACAATGAGCAGCTCTTC. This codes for CSVISGLAYNEQLF.

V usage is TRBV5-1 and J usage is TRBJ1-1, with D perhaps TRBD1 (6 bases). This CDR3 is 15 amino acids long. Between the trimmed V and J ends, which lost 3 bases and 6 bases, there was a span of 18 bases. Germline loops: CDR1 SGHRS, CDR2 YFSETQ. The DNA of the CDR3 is TGCGCCAGCAGCTCCCTAGGAGGGGGGATCGCTGAAGCTTTCTTT. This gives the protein CASSSLGGGIAEAFF. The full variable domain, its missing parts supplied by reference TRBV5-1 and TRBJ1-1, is KAGVTQTPRYLIKTRGQQVTLSCSPISGHRSVSWYQQTPGQGLQFLFEYFSETQRNKGNFPGRFSGRQFSNSRSEMNVSTLELGDSALYLCASSSLGGGIAEAFFGQGTRLTVV.

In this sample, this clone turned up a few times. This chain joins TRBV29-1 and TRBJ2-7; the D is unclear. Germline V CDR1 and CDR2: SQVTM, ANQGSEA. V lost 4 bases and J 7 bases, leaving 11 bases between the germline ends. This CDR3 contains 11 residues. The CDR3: CSVAPPLEQYF. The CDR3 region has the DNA TGCAGCGTTGCCCCTCCGTTGGAGCAGTACTTC.

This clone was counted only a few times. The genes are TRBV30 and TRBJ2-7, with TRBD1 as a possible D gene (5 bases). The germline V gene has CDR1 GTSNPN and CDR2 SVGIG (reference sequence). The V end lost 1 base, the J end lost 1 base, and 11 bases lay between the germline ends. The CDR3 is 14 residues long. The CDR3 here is CAWSGTGASYEQYF. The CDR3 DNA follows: TGTGCCTGGAGTGGTACAGGCGCTTCCTACGAGCAGTACTTC.

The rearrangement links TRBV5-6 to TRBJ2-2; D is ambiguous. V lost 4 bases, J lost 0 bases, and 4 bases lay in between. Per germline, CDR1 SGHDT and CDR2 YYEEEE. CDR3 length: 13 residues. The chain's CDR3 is CASSPANTGELFF. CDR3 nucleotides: TGTGCCAGCAGCCCCGCGAACACCGGGGAGCTGTTTTTT.

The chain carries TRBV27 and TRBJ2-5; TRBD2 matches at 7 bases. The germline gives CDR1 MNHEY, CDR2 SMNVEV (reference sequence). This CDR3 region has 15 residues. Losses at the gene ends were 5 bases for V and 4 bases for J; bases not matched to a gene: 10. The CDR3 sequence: CASSLEGGPGETQYF. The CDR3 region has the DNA TGTGCCAGCAGTCTGGAGGGAGGGCCGGGAGAGACCCAGTACTTC.

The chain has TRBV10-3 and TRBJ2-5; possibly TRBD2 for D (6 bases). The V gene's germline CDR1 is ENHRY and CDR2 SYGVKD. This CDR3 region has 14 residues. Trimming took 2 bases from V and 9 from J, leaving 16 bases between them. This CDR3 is CAISEEIGGAAQYF. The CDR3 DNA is TGTGCCATCAGTGAGGAAATTGGCGGGGCGGCCCAGTACTTC.

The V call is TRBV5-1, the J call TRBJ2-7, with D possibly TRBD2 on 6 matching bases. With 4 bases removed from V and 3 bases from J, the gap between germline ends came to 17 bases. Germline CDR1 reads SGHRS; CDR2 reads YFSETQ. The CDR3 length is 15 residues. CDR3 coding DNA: TGCGCCAGCAGCCCACTCTTGGACGGGAGCTACGAGCAGTACTTC. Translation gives CASSPLLDGSYEQYF.

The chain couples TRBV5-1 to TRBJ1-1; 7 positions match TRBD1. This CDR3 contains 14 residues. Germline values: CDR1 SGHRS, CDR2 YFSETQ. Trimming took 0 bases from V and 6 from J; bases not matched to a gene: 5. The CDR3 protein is CASSLGQGDPEAFF. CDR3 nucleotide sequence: TGCGCCAGCAGCTTGGGACAGGGAGATCCTGAAGCTTTCTTT.

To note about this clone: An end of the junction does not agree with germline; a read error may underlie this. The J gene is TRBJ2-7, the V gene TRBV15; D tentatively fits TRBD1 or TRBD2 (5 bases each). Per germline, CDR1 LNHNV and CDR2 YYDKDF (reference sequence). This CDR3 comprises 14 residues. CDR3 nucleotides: TGTGCCGCCAGGAAGGGGACGGGGACCTACGAGCAGTACTTC. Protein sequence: CAARKGTGTYEQYF.

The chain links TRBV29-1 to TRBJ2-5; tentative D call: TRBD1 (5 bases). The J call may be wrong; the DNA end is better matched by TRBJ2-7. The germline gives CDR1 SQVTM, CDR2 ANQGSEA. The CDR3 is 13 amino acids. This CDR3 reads CSVEKGDSYEQYF. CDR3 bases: TGCAGCGTGGAGAAAGGAGACAGCTACGAGCAGTACTTC.

The DNA of the CDR3 is TGTGCCAGTACCATTACAGGGGGCGGATATGGCTACACCTTC. This gives the protein CASTITGGGYGYTF. This chain joins TRBV19 and TRBJ1-2; TRBD1 aligns across 9 bases. Trimming cost V 7 bases and J 5 bases; bases outside gene matches: 8. CDR3 length: 14 amino acids. CDR1 and CDR2 (germline): LNHDA, SQIVND (reference sequence).

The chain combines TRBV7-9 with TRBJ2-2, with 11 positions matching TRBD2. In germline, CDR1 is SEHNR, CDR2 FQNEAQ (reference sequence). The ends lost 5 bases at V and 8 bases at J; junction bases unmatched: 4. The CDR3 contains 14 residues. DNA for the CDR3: TGTGCCAGCAGCCTACGACTAGCGGGAGGGGAGCTGTTTTTT. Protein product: CASSLRLAGGELFF.

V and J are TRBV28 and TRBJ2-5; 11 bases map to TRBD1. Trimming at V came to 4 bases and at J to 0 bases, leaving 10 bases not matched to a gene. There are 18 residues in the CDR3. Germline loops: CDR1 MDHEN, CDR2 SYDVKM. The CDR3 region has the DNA TGTGCCAGCAGTTCTACGTCAGGACAGGGGGCCTACCAAGAGACCCAGTACTTC. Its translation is CASSSTSGQGAYQETQYF. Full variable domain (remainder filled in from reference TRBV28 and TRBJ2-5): DVKVTQSSRYLVKRTGEKVFLECVQDMDHENMFWYRQDPGLGLRLIYFSYDVKMKEKGDIPEGYSVSREKKERFSLILESASTNQTSMYLCASSSTSGQGAYQETQYFGPGTRLLVL.

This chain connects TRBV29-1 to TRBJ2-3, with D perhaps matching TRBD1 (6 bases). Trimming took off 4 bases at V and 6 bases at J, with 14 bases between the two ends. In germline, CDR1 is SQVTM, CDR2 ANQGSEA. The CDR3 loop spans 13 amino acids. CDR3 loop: CSVVLGATDTQYF. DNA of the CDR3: TGCAGCGTTGTGTTGGGGGCGACCGATACGCAGTATTTT.

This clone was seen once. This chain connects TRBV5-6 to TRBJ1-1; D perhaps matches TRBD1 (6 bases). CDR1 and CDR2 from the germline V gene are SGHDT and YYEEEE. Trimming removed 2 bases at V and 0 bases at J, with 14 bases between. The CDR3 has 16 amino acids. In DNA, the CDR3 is TGTGCCAGCAGCTTAAATACAGGGCCTATGAACACTGAAGCTTTCTTT. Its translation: CASSLNTGPMNTEAFF.

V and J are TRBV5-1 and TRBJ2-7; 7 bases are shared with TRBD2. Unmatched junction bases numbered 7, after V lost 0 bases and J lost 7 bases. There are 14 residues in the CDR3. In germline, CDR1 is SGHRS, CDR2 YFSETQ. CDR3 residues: CASSLEVAGGEQYF. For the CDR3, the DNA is TGCGCCAGCAGCTTGGAGGTAGCGGGCGGAGAGCAGTACTTC.

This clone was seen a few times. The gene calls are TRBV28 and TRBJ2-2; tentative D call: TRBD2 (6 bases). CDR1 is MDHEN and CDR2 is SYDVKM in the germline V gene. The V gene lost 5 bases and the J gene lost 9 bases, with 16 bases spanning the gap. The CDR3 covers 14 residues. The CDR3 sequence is CASSPPASVRELFF. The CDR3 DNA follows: TGTGCCAGCAGTCCACCCGCTAGCGTCAGGGAGCTGTTTTTT.

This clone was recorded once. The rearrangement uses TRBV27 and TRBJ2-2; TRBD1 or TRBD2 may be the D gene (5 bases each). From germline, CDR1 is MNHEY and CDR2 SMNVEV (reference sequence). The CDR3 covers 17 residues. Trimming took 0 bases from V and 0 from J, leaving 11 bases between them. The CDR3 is CASSLSWGFANTGELFF. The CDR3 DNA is TGTGCCAGCAGTTTATCTTGGGGGTTTGCGAACACCGGGGAGCTGTTTTTT.

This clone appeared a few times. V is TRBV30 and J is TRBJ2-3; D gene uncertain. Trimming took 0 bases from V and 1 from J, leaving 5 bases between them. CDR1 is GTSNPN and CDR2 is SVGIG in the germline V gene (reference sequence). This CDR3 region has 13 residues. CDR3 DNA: TGTGCCTGGAGTGTGATGGGCACAGATACGCAGTATTTT. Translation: CAWSVMGTDTQYF.

This chain's CDR3 is CASSLGAGRTQETQYF. CDR3 in DNA: TGTGCCAGCAGTTTGGGAGCGGGAAGAACCCAAGAGACCCAGTACTTC. This chain joins TRBV28 and TRBJ2-5; 7 bases agree with TRBD2. Germline V gene lookup returns CDR1 MDHEN and CDR2 SYDVKM. V dropped 3 bases and J dropped 1; count of bases not matched to a gene: 8. This CDR3 contains 16 residues. The entire variable domain, with the rest obtained from reference TRBV28 and TRBJ2-5, is as follows: DVKVTQSSRYLVKRTGEKVFLECVQDMDHENMFWYRQDPGLGLRLIYFSYDVKMKEKGDIPEGYSVSREKKERFSLILESASTNQTSMYLCASSLGAGRTQETQYFGPGTRLLVL.